This paragraph reports one T cell receptor (beta chain). This record comes from a study of monozygotic twins with inflammatory bowel disease. Each UMI, carrying a 6-nucleotide sample barcode, came from template switching. cDNA for TCRalpha and TCRbeta was amplified by nested PCRs of roughly 16 then nine to ten cycles. TCRdb re-called the 5' RACE reads, yielding one record per CDR3 amino acid sequence without DNA. Here the sample table reports a few hundred thousand distinct CDR3 sequences. CDR3 size: 13 residues. The germline V gene encodes CDR1 SGHDN and CDR2 FVKESK. Input material: blood. The V and J genes are TRBV14 and TRBJ2-7. This sequence originates from a human donor with ulcerative colitis or Crohn's disease, or a healthy co-twin of an affected twin (not recorded which). CDR3 in amino acids: CASSQAVLLEQYF.